The clone carrying this T cell receptor beta chain ranks as medium-sized (0.01 to 0.1%) in terms of frequency. Antigen specificity is unknown. The sequence runs out 3 residues before the end of the CDR3; the remainder is reconstructed from the germline J gene. This CDR3 spans 13 amino acids. Germline CDR1 and CDR2: SGHTA and FQGTGA. Trimming pared 4 bases from V and 2 bases from J, leaving 8 bases between. This entry belongs to a study of T cells in women clearing cervical HPV infection. Background on the study: Control women cleared a single incident HPV16 infection within 12 months.

Findings of the study overall: Combining TCR richness with V gene abundances gave roughly 0.8 AUC. It is unknown whether associations predate infection; no effector/memory or HPV-specific sorting.

Clones were read by immunoSEQ multiplex PCR, and TCRdb kept only the in-frame ones, dropping some. The sample data list about 19,000 clones. Sequences were obtained from blood buffy coat. This clonotype was obtained from a woman aged 18-70 years with a cervical HPV16 infection that either progressed to CIN3+ or cleared (not recorded which). This sequence joins TRBV7-3 and TRBJ1-1; D is uncertain. The DNA read from the CDR3 is TGTGCCAGCAGCTCTGGCCCAAACACTGAA. This translates into CASSSGPNTE. The full CDR3 is CASSSGPNTEAFF.